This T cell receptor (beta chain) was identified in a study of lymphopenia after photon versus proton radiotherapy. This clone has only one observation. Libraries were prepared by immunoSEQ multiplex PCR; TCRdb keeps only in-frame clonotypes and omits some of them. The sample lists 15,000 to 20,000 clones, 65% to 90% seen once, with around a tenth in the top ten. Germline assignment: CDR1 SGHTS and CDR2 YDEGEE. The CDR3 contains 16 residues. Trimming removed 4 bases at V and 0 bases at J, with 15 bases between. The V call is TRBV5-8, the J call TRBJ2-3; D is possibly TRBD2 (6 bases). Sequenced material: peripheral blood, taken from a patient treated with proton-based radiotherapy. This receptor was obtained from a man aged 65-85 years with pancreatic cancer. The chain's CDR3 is CASSALLARSTDTQYF. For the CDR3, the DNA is TGTGCCAGCAGCGCCTTACTAGCCCGAAGCACAGATACGCAGTATTTT.